A selection of T cell receptor beta chains follows, all from one sample in a study of post-analysis software for immune sequencing data. TCRdb reanalysed the PCR reads using MiXCR and keeps one entry per CDR3 protein. The data hold roughly 400,000 distinct CDR3 sequences, with more than 30% observed a single time. Sequencing used blood. These receptor sequences come from a girl aged 2 to 9 with multiple sclerosis. CDR3s include the opening cysteine and the closing phenylalanine or tryptophan. A D gene is named only where the DNA matches it firmly. Only some rows state a clone size, as once, few, many or a class for expanded clones.

v_call: TRBV28; clone_size: .; d_call: TRBD2; j_call: TRBJ2-3; cdr3_nt: TGTGCCAGCAGCATGGGGGGGGTTAGCACAGATACGCAGTATTTT; cdr3_aa: CASSMGGVSTDTQYF
v_call: TRBV7-6; clone_size: few; d_call: TRBD2; j_call: TRBJ2-7; cdr3_nt: TGTGCCAGCAGCTTAATGCCCCCCGGCCTAGCGGGAGGCGAGCAGTACTTC; cdr3_aa: CASSLMPPGLAGGEQYF
v_call: TRBV29-1; clone_size: many; d_call: TRBD1; j_call: TRBJ2-5; cdr3_nt: TGCAGCGTCACAGGGGGCACGGGAGAGACCCAGTACTTC; cdr3_aa: CSVTGGTGETQYF
v_call: TRBV7-6; clone_size: few; d_call: .; j_call: TRBJ2-5; cdr3_nt: TGTGCCAGCAGCTTAGGGCCACCTCATCAAGAGACCCAGTACTTC; cdr3_aa: CASSLGPPHQETQYF
v_call: TRBV12-3/TRBV12-4; clone_size: .; d_call: .; j_call: TRBJ1-5; cdr3_nt: TGTGCCAGCAGTTTTCGACAGAATCAGCCCCAGCATTTT; cdr3_aa: CASSFRQNQPQHF
v_call: TRBV7-2; clone_size: .; d_call: TRBD2; j_call: TRBJ2-3; cdr3_nt: TGTGCCAGCAGCTTAGTTCCCCTCCGCCGGGGGGGTACGCAGTATTTT; cdr3_aa: CASSLVPLRRGGTQYF
v_call: TRBV10-2; clone_size: .; d_call: TRBD2; j_call: TRBJ2-1; cdr3_nt: TGCGCCAGCAGTACGGGTCGGGAGGGCCTAAGCAAGCAGTTCTTC; cdr3_aa: CASSTGREGLSKQFF
v_call: TRBV20-1; clone_size: .; d_call: TRBD2; j_call: TRBJ2-5; cdr3_nt: TGCAGTGCTAGACCGGGACTAGCGGGGGGTCCTCGTGCCCAGTACTTC; cdr3_aa: CSARPGLAGGPRAQYF
v_call: TRBV25-1; clone_size: .; d_call: .; j_call: TRBJ1-2; cdr3_nt: TGTGCCAGCAGTGAGCCCGTGGGGATGTTTACCGGCTACACCTTC; cdr3_aa: CASSEPVGMFTGYTF
v_call: TRBV5-6; clone_size: few; d_call: .; j_call: TRBJ2-7; cdr3_nt: TGTGCCAGCAGCTTGGTCGGGGGGCCGGCCTACGAGCAGTACTTC; cdr3_aa: CASSLVGGPAYEQYF
v_call: TRBV18; clone_size: few; d_call: .; j_call: TRBJ1-4; cdr3_nt: TGTGCCAGCTCCCCAGGTCGCGACGGAGGTGAAAAACTGTTTTTT; cdr3_aa: CASSPGRDGGEKLFF
v_call: TRBV28; clone_size: once; d_call: .; j_call: TRBJ2-3; cdr3_nt: TGTGCCAGCAGTTTCCCCAGCCAAGGCGATACGCAGTATTTT; cdr3_aa: CASSFPSQGDTQYF
v_call: TRBV27; clone_size: medium-sized; d_call: .; j_call: TRBJ1-5; cdr3_nt: TGTGCCAGCAGTTGGTCAGGGAATCAGCCCCAGCATTTT; cdr3_aa: CASSWSGNQPQHF
v_call: TRBV25-1; clone_size: .; d_call: .; j_call: TRBJ2-7; cdr3_nt: TGTGCCAGCAGTGGAGGGCCGGCAGGGCTCTACGAGCAGTACTTC; cdr3_aa: CASSGGPAGLYEQYF
v_call: TRBV12-3/TRBV12-4; clone_size: .; d_call: .; j_call: TRBJ2-5; cdr3_nt: TGTGCCAGCAGCCGATCGGACTCCCAAGAGACCCAGTACTTC; cdr3_aa: CASSRSDSQETQYF
v_call: TRBV27; clone_size: once; d_call: TRBD1; j_call: TRBJ2-1; cdr3_nt: TGTGCCAGCAGTTTGCAAAGAACCGGGACAGGGGGCTACAATGAGCAGTTCTTC; cdr3_aa: CASSLQRTGTGGYNEQFF
v_call: TRBV5-1; clone_size: .; d_call: TRBD2; j_call: TRBJ2-7; cdr3_nt: TGCGCCAGCAGCTCGCTAGCGGGAGGTGTCTACGAGCAGTACTTC; cdr3_aa: CASSSLAGGVYEQYF
v_call: TRBV10-2; clone_size: few; d_call: .; j_call: TRBJ2-5; cdr3_nt: TGCGCCAGCAGTGAGTCTTCGCGAGAGACCCAGTACTTC; cdr3_aa: CASSESSRETQYF
v_call: TRBV28; clone_size: .; d_call: .; j_call: TRBJ1-1; cdr3_nt: TGTGCCAGCAGTTTATCCCGACTGGGGGCTTTCTTT; cdr3_aa: CASSLSRLGAFF
v_call: TRBV29-1; clone_size: few; d_call: .; j_call: TRBJ2-1; cdr3_nt: TGCAGCGTTGACGTTTACGGGGAGCAGTTCTTC; cdr3_aa: CSVDVYGEQFF
v_call: TRBV20-1; clone_size: .; d_call: TRBD1; j_call: TRBJ2-7; cdr3_nt: TGCAGTGCTGGAGGGACAGGGCGACACTACGAGCAGTACTTC; cdr3_aa: CSAGGTGRHYEQYF
v_call: TRBV11-2; clone_size: few; d_call: .; j_call: TRBJ2-7; cdr3_nt: TGTGCCAGCAGCTTAGGGACAGTCCCTTCTCTCTCCTACGAGCAGTACTTC; cdr3_aa: CASSLGTVPSLSYEQYF
v_call: TRBV28; clone_size: few; d_call: .; j_call: TRBJ2-7; cdr3_nt: TGTGCCAGCAGGTCCCCTGGGGCCCAATCCTACGAGCAGTACTTC; cdr3_aa: CASRSPGAQSYEQYF
v_call: TRBV3-1; clone_size: .; d_call: .; j_call: TRBJ2-5; cdr3_nt: TGTGCCAGCAGCCCAAAAACTAGCCAAGAGACCCAGTACTTC; cdr3_aa: CASSPKTSQETQYF
v_call: TRBV7-6; clone_size: few; d_call: .; j_call: TRBJ2-1; cdr3_nt: TGTGCCAGCAGCTTAGGGGGCCTTTACGTCTACAATGAGCAGTTCTTC; cdr3_aa: CASSLGGLYVYNEQFF
v_call: TRBV7-6; clone_size: .; d_call: TRBD1; j_call: TRBJ2-1; cdr3_nt: TGTGCCAGCAGCTTAGGGACAGGGCCCTGGGGCACAGATACGCAGTTCTTC; cdr3_aa: CASSLGTGPWGTDTQFF
v_call: TRBV4-2; clone_size: few; d_call: .; j_call: TRBJ2-1; cdr3_nt: TGTGCCAGCAGCCAAGAGGAGCCAGAGCAGTTCTTC; cdr3_aa: CASSQEEPEQFF
v_call: TRBV6-4; clone_size: .; d_call: TRBD1; j_call: TRBJ1-6; cdr3_nt: TGTGCCAGCAGTGACTCGTATAGGGGGCTGAATTCACCCCTCCACTTT; cdr3_aa: CASSDSYRGLNSPLHF
v_call: TRBV5-1; clone_size: .; d_call: TRBD1; j_call: TRBJ2-5; cdr3_nt: TGCGCCAGCAGCTTGAAGGGACAGGTAGAGACCCAGTACTTC; cdr3_aa: CASSLKGQVETQYF
v_call: TRBV11-2; clone_size: .; d_call: .; j_call: TRBJ1-6; cdr3_nt: TGTGCCAGCAGCTTAGATCTAGTCTCGTTTTACCCCCCTGCCCTCCACTTT; cdr3_aa: CASSLDLVSFYPPALHF
v_call: TRBV7-2; clone_size: .; d_call: .; j_call: TRBJ1-2; cdr3_nt: TGTGCCAGCAGCTTAAGAAGCGGGCAGGACTATGGCTACACCTTC; cdr3_aa: CASSLRSGQDYGYTF
v_call: TRBV28; clone_size: .; d_call: TRBD2; j_call: TRBJ2-1; cdr3_nt: TGTGCCAGCAGTTCTAGCGGGGCCGGATCTAATGAGCAGTTCTTC; cdr3_aa: CASSSSGAGSNEQFF
v_call: TRBV5-1; clone_size: .; d_call: .; j_call: TRBJ2-7; cdr3_nt: TGCGCCAGCAGCTCGTATACAGGGAATAGTTACGAGCAGTACTTC; cdr3_aa: CASSSYTGNSYEQYF
v_call: TRBV7-9; clone_size: .; d_call: .; j_call: TRBJ2-3; cdr3_nt: TGTGCCAGCAGCTTACAAGGAGGGGGCACAGATACGCAGTATTTT; cdr3_aa: CASSLQGGGTDTQYF
v_call: TRBV4-1; clone_size: .; d_call: TRBD2; j_call: TRBJ2-5; cdr3_nt: TGCGCCAGCAGCCAAGAGACGGGGGGGCACCAAGAGACCCAGTACTTC; cdr3_aa: CASSQETGGHQETQYF
v_call: TRBV7-6; clone_size: .; d_call: .; j_call: TRBJ2-1; cdr3_nt: TGTGCCAGCAGCTTAGTTCCGGGAAGATGGAATGAGCAGTTCTTC; cdr3_aa: CASSLVPGRWNEQFF
v_call: TRBV29-1; clone_size: .; d_call: TRBD2; j_call: TRBJ2-3; cdr3_nt: TGCAGCGTCGCGGGACTAGCGGGAACTATGGCGCAGTATTTT; cdr3_aa: CSVAGLAGTMAQYF
v_call: TRBV7-3; clone_size: .; d_call: .; j_call: TRBJ2-6; cdr3_nt: TGTGCCAGCAGCTTTGGGCAGGGTTTTCTCTCTGGGGCCAACGTCCTGACTTTC; cdr3_aa: CASSFGQGFLSGANVLTF
v_call: TRBV2; clone_size: .; d_call: .; j_call: TRBJ2-4; cdr3_nt: TGTGCCAGCATATTTTTGGGCCTAGAGGACATTCAGTACTTC; cdr3_aa: CASIFLGLEDIQYF
v_call: TRBV20-1; clone_size: few; d_call: .; j_call: TRBJ2-6; cdr3_nt: TGCAGTGCTAGAAGCTTCAACGTCCTGACTTTC; cdr3_aa: CSARSFNVLTF
v_call: TRBV4-1; clone_size: few; d_call: .; j_call: TRBJ2-7; cdr3_nt: TGCGCCAGCAGCCAAACCGCCCCCGAGCAGTACTACGAGCAGTACTTC; cdr3_aa: CASSQTAPEQYYEQYF
v_call: TRBV9; clone_size: .; d_call: TRBD2; j_call: TRBJ2-7; cdr3_nt: TGTGCCAGCAGTGTAACCGGGACTAGCGAGCAGTACTTC; cdr3_aa: CASSVTGTSEQYF
v_call: TRBV6-5; clone_size: .; d_call: TRBD1; j_call: TRBJ2-3; cdr3_nt: TGTGCCAGCAGACTGGGACAGCCGGCAGATACGCAGTATTTT; cdr3_aa: CASRLGQPADTQYF
v_call: TRBV6-5; clone_size: .; d_call: .; j_call: TRBJ1-1; cdr3_nt: TGTGCCAGCAGCCCCCAGGGATCGCTGACTGAAGCTTTCTTT; cdr3_aa: CASSPQGSLTEAFF
v_call: TRBV9; clone_size: .; d_call: .; j_call: TRBJ2-5; cdr3_nt: TGTGCCAGCAGCCCTTTCCTCTCGTCCCAAGAGACCCAGTACTTC; cdr3_aa: CASSPFLSSQETQYF
v_call: TRBV4-1; clone_size: few; d_call: .; j_call: TRBJ2-4; cdr3_nt: TGCGCCAGCAGCCAAAACGACCTCGGTCGGTGGAATGCCATTCAGTACTTC; cdr3_aa: CASSQNDLGRWNAIQYF
v_call: TRBV3-1; clone_size: few; d_call: .; j_call: TRBJ1-6; cdr3_nt: TGTGCCAGCAGCCAAGAAGGGGTTTTCCATTCACCCCTCCACTTT; cdr3_aa: CASSQEGVFHSPLHF
v_call: TRBV7-2; clone_size: .; d_call: .; j_call: TRBJ1-2; cdr3_nt: TGTGCCAGCAGCTCACGCGGGGTTATAAGTAGCTACACCTTC; cdr3_aa: CASSSRGVISSYTF
v_call: TRBV12-3/TRBV12-4; clone_size: .; d_call: .; j_call: TRBJ1-1; cdr3_nt: TGTGCCAGCAGATTGGCGGGCACTGAAGCTTTCTTT; cdr3_aa: CASRLAGTEAFF
v_call: TRBV28; clone_size: .; d_call: .; j_call: TRBJ2-1; cdr3_nt: TGTGCCAGCAGTTTCTATACCAACCCTTCCTACAATGAGCAGTTCTTC; cdr3_aa: CASSFYTNPSYNEQFF
v_call: TRBV12-3/TRBV12-4; clone_size: .; d_call: TRBD1; j_call: TRBJ1-2; cdr3_nt: TGTGCCAGCAGTTTAGGGCAGGGGGCTCATGTACAAGGCTACACCTTC; cdr3_aa: CASSLGQGAHVQGYTF
v_call: TRBV5-1; clone_size: .; d_call: .; j_call: TRBJ2-7; cdr3_nt: TGCGCCGGCAGCTTGGATTCCGAGCAGTACTTC; cdr3_aa: CAGSLDSEQYF
v_call: TRBV6-2/TRBV6-3; clone_size: .; d_call: .; j_call: TRBJ2-5; cdr3_nt: TGTGCCAGCAGTTACGGGTGGCAGGAAGAGACCCAGTACTTC; cdr3_aa: CASSYGWQEETQYF